These T cell receptor beta chains were read from a single sample in a study of T cell responses to AZD1222 COVID-19 vaccine. Using immunoSEQ multiplex PCR, the repertoire was profiled, and TCRdb retains in-frame clones only, with some absent. The sample consists of about 180,000 clones, approximately 94% of them appearing once. The starting material was peripheral blood, obtained 28 days after the second AZD1222 dose. The receptors were gathered from an adult who received the AZD1222 COVID-19 vaccine. CDR3s include the opening cysteine and the closing phenylalanine or tryptophan. The size of a clone is reported for some rows only, either as once, few or many, or as a class for expanded clones.

v_gene: TRBV9
abundance: NA
CDR3aa: CASSVGPSAAYNEQFF

v_gene: TRBV5-1
abundance: few
CDR3aa: CASSSTGGRSPLHF

v_gene: TRBV6-5
abundance: NA
CDR3aa: CASSYSGRRNSPLHF

v_gene: TRBV27
abundance: once
CDR3aa: CASRASGSFEQYF

v_gene: TRBV9
abundance: NA
CDR3aa: CASSVGGTRNEQFF

v_gene: TRBV11-2
abundance: NA
CDR3aa: CASSLRGVLEKLFF

v_gene: TRBV6-5
abundance: NA
CDR3aa: CASNRDLNTEAFF

v_gene: TRBV9
abundance: NA
CDR3aa: CASRDREGYTF

v_gene: TRBV19
abundance: NA
CDR3aa: CASSIRGRSEAFF

v_gene: TRBV9
abundance: NA
CDR3aa: CASSASGGNQPQHF

v_gene: TRBV18
abundance: NA
CDR3aa: CASSLDRTNEKLFF

v_gene: TRBV18
abundance: NA
CDR3aa: CASSPPSDRGRRGYTF

v_gene: TRBV3-1/TRBV3-2
abundance: NA
CDR3aa: CASSPDRVQPQHF

v_gene: TRBV28
abundance: NA
CDR3aa: CASSFFDREESPLHF

v_gene: TRBV28
abundance: NA
CDR3aa: CASMAPGLAENEQFF

v_gene: TRBV18
abundance: NA
CDR3aa: CASSPFAGVNYNEQFF

v_gene: TRBV2
abundance: NA
CDR3aa: CASSEATDSNQPQHF

v_gene: TRBV5-1
abundance: NA
CDR3aa: CASSNVAGVSYNEQFF

v_gene: TRBV28
abundance: NA
CDR3aa: CASSIPDRNSYEQYF

v_gene: TRBV7-9
abundance: NA
CDR3aa: CASSLGHDSKETQYF

v_gene: TRBV5-1
abundance: NA
CDR3aa: CASSLEWGYYEQYF

v_gene: TRBV10-1
abundance: NA
CDR3aa: CATAPRETDTQYF

v_gene: TRBV28
abundance: once
CDR3aa: CASNGVGQGSNYGYTF

v_gene: TRBV7-9
abundance: NA
CDR3aa: CASSLAYRGKADGYTF

v_gene: TRBV6-5
abundance: NA
CDR3aa: CASSRRGEKLFF

v_gene: TRBV5-8
abundance: once
CDR3aa: CASTSDHYEQYF

v_gene: TRBV30
abundance: NA
CDR3aa: CAWTLTGNYGYTF

v_gene: TRBV19
abundance: NA
CDR3aa: CASSIAGAGRSTGELFF

v_gene: TRBV27
abundance: NA
CDR3aa: CASSSPSEVTYEQYF

v_gene: TRBV5-4
abundance: NA
CDR3aa: CASKGLDADTQYF

v_gene: TRBV5-4
abundance: NA
CDR3aa: CASKGTNTGELFF

v_gene: TRBV24-1
abundance: NA
CDR3aa: CATSDNGQGFQYQPQHF

v_gene: TRBV5-1
abundance: NA
CDR3aa: CASSSDRVQEGYTF

v_gene: TRBV6-5
abundance: NA
CDR3aa: CASSYSQGPNTEAFF

v_gene: TRBV6-5
abundance: once
CDR3aa: CASIWGSSGNTIYF

v_gene: TRBV29-1
abundance: NA
CDR3aa: CSVEVGLAGLWGDEQFF

v_gene: TRBV7-3
abundance: NA
CDR3aa: CASSPGSPVTNEKLFF

v_gene: TRBV11-2
abundance: NA
CDR3aa: CASSSVGGTDEQFF

v_gene: TRBV24-1
abundance: NA
CDR3aa: CATSEPGRREAFF

v_gene: TRBV3-1/TRBV3-2
abundance: NA
CDR3aa: CASSQALAGINRYEQYF

v_gene: TRBV27
abundance: NA
CDR3aa: CASSLDGQGALGAFF

v_gene: TRBV28
abundance: once
CDR3aa: CASSPRHPGENTEAFF

v_gene: TRBV12-3/TRBV12-4
abundance: NA
CDR3aa: CASSPIWAFEQYF

v_gene: TRBV7-3
abundance: NA
CDR3aa: CASSLGLGPTSTDTQYF

v_gene: TRBV6-5
abundance: NA
CDR3aa: CASRGGVNTEAFF

v_gene: TRBV2
abundance: NA
CDR3aa: CASSYGGGTSGRDEQFF

v_gene: TRBV19
abundance: once
CDR3aa: CASSPGTSGYYEQYF

v_gene: TRBV19
abundance: NA
CDR3aa: CASRLAVQGDGEQFF

v_gene: TRBV24-1
abundance: NA
CDR3aa: CATSDNTGAGELFF

v_gene: TRBV6-2/TRBV6-3
abundance: NA
CDR3aa: CASSPSGTNYGYTF

v_gene: TRBV12-3/TRBV12-4
abundance: once
CDR3aa: CASSLASGIRAFF

v_gene: TRBV27
abundance: NA
CDR3aa: CASSLPGALNSPLHF

v_gene: TRBV12-5
abundance: once
CDR3aa: CASGRDRGRSDEQFF

v_gene: TRBV28
abundance: few
CDR3aa: CASRITGTLHGYTF

v_gene: TRBV5-8
abundance: NA
CDR3aa: CASSSPGQGTEAFF

v_gene: TRBV2
abundance: NA
CDR3aa: CASTGTGTRYGYTF

v_gene: TRBV3-1/TRBV3-2
abundance: NA
CDR3aa: CASSQDGPLREQYF